What follows is one T cell receptor (beta chain) and its context. Method: immunoSEQ multiplex PCR; TCRdb's copy keeps in-frame clones and lacks some. The sample lists hundreds of clones; 55% to 85% were seen once. This sample's time point: at least 347 days after estimated infection, following spontaneous clearance. The hepatitis C virus-specific receptor repertoire was characterized directly ex vivo, with no prior expansion in culture. HCV-specific cells were stained with NS3 1073-1081 tetramer. Cells were stained for CD3, CD8 and CD45RO, excluding dead cells. CDR3 length equals 11 residues. Germline V gene data show CDR1 as DFQATT and CDR2 as SNEGSKA (reference sequence). V trimming: 8 bases; J trimming: 5 bases; junction bases outside the gene matches: 3. This sample stems from a study of CD8 T cells in acute hepatitis C reinfection. About the research overall: Spontaneous resolvers who cleared HCV gave follow-up samples at least 347 days post infection.

Study conclusions and caveats: One of thirteen outcome-independent public clonotypes used V04-02/J02-02. TRBV04 and TRBV06 were preferentially used in all groups, not explained by naive pool overrepresentation.

The rearrangement uses TRBV20-1 and TRBJ2-7; 10 bases fit TRBD2. Here the sequenced sample was HCV NS3-1073 tetramer-sorted CD8+ T cells from PBMCs, taken at follow-up. This TCR derives from a middle-aged man who spontaneously cleared hepatitis C infection. The CDR3 DNA follows: TGCAGTCTAGCGGGAGTCAACGAGCAGTACTTC. The encoded protein is CSLAGVNEQYF.